This TCR beta chain was sequenced in a study of blood T cell repertoires in COVID-19. The overall study: T cells, B-cell-depleted T cells, or PBMCs provided the cDNA or gDNA that served as material.

Sequencing used immunoSEQ multiplex PCR; TCRdb keeps in-frame clones, though not all of them. This sample carries 350,000 to 400,000 clones, about nine tenths of them seen once, and the ten largest clones take 1.5% to 2%. This clone was detected a few times. Additional DNA sequences in this sample encode the identical CDR3. Participant ages covered roughly 18 to 89 years across 20 to 25 US areas. Participant-reported clinical history was the basis for cohort assignment. Two negative PCRs, clearance, or symptom resolution had been documented for recovered Cohort 3 donors. CDR1 and CDR2 (germline): LGHDT, YNNKEL (reference sequence). The CDR3 contains 14 residues. V was pared by 3 bases and J by 3 bases, with 9 bases between.

The clonotype comes from a woman aged 30 to 39 who had recovered from COVID-19. Sequenced: PBMCs or T cells enriched from blood (not recorded which). The chain has TRBV3-1 (or the pseudogene TRBV3-2) and TRBJ1-3; maybe TRBD1 (6 bases). CDR3 protein: CASSQGASGNTIYF. For the CDR3, the DNA is TGTGCCAGCAGCCAGGGGGCGAGTGGAAACACCATATATTTT.